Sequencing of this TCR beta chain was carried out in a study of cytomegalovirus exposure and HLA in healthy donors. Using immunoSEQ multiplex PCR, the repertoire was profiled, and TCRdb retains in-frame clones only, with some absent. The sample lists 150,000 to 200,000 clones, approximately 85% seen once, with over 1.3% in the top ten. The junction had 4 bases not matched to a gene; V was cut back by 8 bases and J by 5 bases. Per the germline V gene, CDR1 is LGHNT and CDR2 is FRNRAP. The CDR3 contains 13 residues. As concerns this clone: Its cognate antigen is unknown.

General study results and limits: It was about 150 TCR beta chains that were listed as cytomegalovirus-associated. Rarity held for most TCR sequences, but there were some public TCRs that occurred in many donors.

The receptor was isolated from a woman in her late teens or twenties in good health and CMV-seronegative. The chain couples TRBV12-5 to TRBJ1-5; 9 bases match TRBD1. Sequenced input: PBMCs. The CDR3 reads CASRGQGYQPQHF. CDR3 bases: TGTGCTAGTAGGGGACAGGGTTATCAGCCCCAGCATTTT.